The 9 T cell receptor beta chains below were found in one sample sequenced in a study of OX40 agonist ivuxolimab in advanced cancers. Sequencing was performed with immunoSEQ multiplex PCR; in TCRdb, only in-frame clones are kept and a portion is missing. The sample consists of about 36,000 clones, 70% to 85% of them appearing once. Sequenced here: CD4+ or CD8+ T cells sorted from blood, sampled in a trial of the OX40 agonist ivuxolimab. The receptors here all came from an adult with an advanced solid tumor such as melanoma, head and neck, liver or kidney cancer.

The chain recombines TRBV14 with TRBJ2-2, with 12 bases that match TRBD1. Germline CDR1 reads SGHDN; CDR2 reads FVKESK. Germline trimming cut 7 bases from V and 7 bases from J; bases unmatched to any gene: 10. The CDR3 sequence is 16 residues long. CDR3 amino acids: CASTPGTGGRVGELFF. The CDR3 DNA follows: TGTGCCAGCACCCCAGGGACAGGGGGCAGGGTCGGGGAGCTGTTTTTT.

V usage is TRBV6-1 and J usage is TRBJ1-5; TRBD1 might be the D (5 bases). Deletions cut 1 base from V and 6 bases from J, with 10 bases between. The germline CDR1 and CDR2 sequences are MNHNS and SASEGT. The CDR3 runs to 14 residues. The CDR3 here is CASSEGPGRQPQHF. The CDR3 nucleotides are TGTGCCAGCAGTGAAGGGCCGGGGCGTCAGCCCCAGCATTTT.

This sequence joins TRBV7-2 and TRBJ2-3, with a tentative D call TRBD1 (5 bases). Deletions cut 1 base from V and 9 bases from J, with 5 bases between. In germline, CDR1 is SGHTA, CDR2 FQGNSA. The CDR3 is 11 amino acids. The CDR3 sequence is CASSLEGTQYF. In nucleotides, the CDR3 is TGTGCCAGCAGCTTAGAGGGGACGCAGTATTTT.

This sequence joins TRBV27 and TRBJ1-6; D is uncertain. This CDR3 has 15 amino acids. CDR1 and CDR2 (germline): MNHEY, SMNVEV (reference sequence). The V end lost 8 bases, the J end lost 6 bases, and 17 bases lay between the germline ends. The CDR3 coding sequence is TGTGCCAGCCGTTCAAGCGGAAGTTTTAATTCACCCCTCCACTTT. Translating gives CASRSSGSFNSPLHF.

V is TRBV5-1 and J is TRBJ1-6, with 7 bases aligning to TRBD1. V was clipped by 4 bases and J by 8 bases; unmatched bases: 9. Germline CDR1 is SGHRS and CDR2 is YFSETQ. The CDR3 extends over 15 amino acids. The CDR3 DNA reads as TGCGCCAGCAGCGTGAACAGGGGAGGGGATTCACCCCTCCACTTT. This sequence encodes CASSVNRGGDSPLHF.

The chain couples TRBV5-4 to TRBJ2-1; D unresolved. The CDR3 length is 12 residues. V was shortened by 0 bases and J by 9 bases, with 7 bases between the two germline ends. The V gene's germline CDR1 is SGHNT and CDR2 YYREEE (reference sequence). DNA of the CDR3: TGTGCCAGCAGCTTGGAGGGCTTTGAGCAGTTCTTC. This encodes CASSLEGFEQFF.

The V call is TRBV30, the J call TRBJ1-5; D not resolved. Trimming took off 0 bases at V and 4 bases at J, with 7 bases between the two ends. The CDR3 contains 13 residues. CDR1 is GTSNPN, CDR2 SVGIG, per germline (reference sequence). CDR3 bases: TGTGCCTGGAGTGTGGGCGGGAATCAGCCCCAGCATTTT. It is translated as CAWSVGGNQPQHF.

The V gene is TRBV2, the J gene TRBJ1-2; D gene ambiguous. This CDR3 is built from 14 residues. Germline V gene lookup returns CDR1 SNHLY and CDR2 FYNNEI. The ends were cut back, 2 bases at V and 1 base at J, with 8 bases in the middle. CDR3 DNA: TGTGCCAGCAGTGAACAGCTCAGTAACTATGGCTACACCTTC. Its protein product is CASSEQLSNYGYTF.

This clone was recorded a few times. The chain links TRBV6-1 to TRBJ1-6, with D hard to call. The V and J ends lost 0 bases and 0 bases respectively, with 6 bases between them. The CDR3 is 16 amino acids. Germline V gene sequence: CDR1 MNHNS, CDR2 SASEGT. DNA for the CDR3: TGTGCCAGCAGTGAAGCATCGAGCTCCTATAATTCACCCCTCCACTTT. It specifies CASSEASSSYNSPLHF.